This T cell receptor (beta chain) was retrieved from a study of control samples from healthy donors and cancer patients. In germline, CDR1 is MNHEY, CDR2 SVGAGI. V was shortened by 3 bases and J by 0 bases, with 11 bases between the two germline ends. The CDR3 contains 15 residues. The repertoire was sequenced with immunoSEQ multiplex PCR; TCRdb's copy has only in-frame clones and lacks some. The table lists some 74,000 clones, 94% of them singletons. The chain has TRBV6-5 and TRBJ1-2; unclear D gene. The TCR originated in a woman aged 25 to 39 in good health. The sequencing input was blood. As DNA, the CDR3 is TGTGCCAGCAGTTATAGGAATCTCCCTAACTATGGCTACACCTTC. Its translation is CASSYRNLPNYGYTF.